A selection of T cell receptor beta chains follows, all from one sample in a study of blood T cell repertoires in COVID-19. The method was immunoSEQ multiplex PCR; TCRdb's version includes in-frame clones alone and lacks a portion of them. Of about 90,000 clones listed, about 91% are singletons. The sequenced material came from peripheral blood. These receptors all come from a man aged 55 to 70 with acute or convalescent COVID-19. Each CDR3 is given with its conserved first and last residue. The D gene is left open where the match is weak. Clone size appears in some rows only: once, few, many, or a class for an expanded clone.

d_gene	v_gene	j_gene	abundance	CDR3nt	CDR3aa
-	TRBV30	TRBJ1-2	-	TGTGCCTGGAGTGTGAGAGGTACCGGCTATGGCTACACCTTC	CAWSVRGTGYGYTF
-	TRBV6-5	TRBJ2-7	-	TGTGCCAGCAGTTACTCTGGCAGAACCTACGAGCAGTACTTC	CASSYSGRTYEQYF
-	TRBV3-1/TRBV3-2	TRBJ2-3	-	TGTGCCAGCAGCCAAGGCAGAAACACAGATACGCAGTATTTT	CASSQGRNTDTQYF
-	TRBV24-1	TRBJ2-3	-	TGTGCCACCAGTGATTTTAGGGGCGTGGGCACAGATACGCAGTATTTT	CATSDFRGVGTDTQYF
-	TRBV28	TRBJ2-4	-	TGTGCCAGCAGTCCGAGACAGGGAGGAAACATTCAGTACTTC	CASSPRQGGNIQYF
-	TRBV5-1	TRBJ2-1	once	TGCGCCAGCAGCTTGACTAGTGGGGAGGTGGGGGAGCAGTTCTTC	CASSLTSGEVGEQFF
TRBD2	TRBV2	TRBJ2-3	-	TGTGCCAGCAGTCCCGGGACTAGCTCCAATACGCAGTATTTT	CASSPGTSSNTQYF
-	TRBV12-3/TRBV12-4	TRBJ2-7	-	TGTGCCAGCAGAAAAGTTTATCTATCCGAGCAGTACTTC	CASRKVYLSEQYF
-	TRBV2	TRBJ2-7	-	TGTGCCAGCAGGCTCTGGAGCTCCTACGAGCAGTACTTC	CASRLWSSYEQYF
-	TRBV12-3/TRBV12-4	TRBJ1-1	-	TGTGCCAGCAGCCCAGCGGGGACTGAAGCTTTCTTT	CASSPAGTEAFF
-	TRBV13	TRBJ2-7	-	TGTGCCAGCAGCTTAGGCAGGGTGCACGAGCAGTACTTC	CASSLGRVHEQYF
-	TRBV4-1	TRBJ2-4	-	TGCGCCAGCAGCCAAGATACGGGGGTCAAAAACATTCAGTACTTC	CASSQDTGVKNIQYF
TRBD2	TRBV11-2	TRBJ2-2	-	TGTGCCAGCAGCTTGTCTAGCGGGAGGTCCGGGGAGCTGTTTTTT	CASSLSSGRSGELFF
-	TRBV4-1	TRBJ1-6	-	TGCGCCAGCAGCCAAGCCCTTATTCGGGAGATGAATTCACCCCTCCACTTT	CASSQALIREMNSPLHF
-	TRBV6-5	TRBJ1-5	-	TGTGCCAGCAGTTATACCCACATTCAAGGCAATCAGCCCCAGCATTTT	CASSYTHIQGNQPQHF
TRBD1	TRBV5-1	TRBJ1-1	few	TGCGCCAGCAGCTTGGCGGGGACAGGGGGGAACACTGAAGCTTTCTTT	CASSLAGTGGNTEAFF
TRBD1	TRBV7-9	TRBJ1-6	-	TGTGCCAGCAGCTTAGGGCAGGGGGAGAATAATTCACCCCTCCACTTT	CASSLGQGENNSPLHF
TRBD2	TRBV9	TRBJ2-1	-	TGTGCCAGCAGTCTTAGCGGGAGTTCCTACAATGAGCAGTTCTTC	CASSLSGSSYNEQFF
TRBD1	TRBV7-7	TRBJ2-5	-	TGTGCCAGCAGCTCGAAGACAGGGCTCCAAGAGACCCAGTACTTC	CASSSKTGLQETQYF
TRBD1	TRBV7-3	TRBJ2-1	-	TGTGCCAGCAGCCGCCAGGGGGGACAGGGTATCGATGAGCAGTTCTTC	CASSRQGGQGIDEQFF
TRBD2	TRBV4-2	TRBJ2-1	-	TGTGCCAGCAGCCAAGAGCCTTTTCTAGCGGGGTCCTACAATGAGCAGTTCTTC	CASSQEPFLAGSYNEQFF
-	TRBV27	TRBJ1-2	-	TGTGCCAGCAGTTTAAGGGCGGGAAGGGTACATGGCTACACCTTC	CASSLRAGRVHGYTF